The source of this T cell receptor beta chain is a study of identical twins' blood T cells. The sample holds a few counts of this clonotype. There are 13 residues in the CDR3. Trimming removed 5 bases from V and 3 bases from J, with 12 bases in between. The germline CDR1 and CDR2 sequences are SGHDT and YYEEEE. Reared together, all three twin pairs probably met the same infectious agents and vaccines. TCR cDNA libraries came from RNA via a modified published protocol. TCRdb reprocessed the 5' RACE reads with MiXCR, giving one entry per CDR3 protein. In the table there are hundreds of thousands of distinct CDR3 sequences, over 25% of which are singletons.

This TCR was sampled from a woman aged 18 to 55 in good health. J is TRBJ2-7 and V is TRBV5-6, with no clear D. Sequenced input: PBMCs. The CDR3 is CASSRETGYEQYF. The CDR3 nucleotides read TGTGCCAGCAGTCGCGAAACGGGCTACGAGCAGTACTTC.